A selection of T cell receptor beta chains follows, all from one sample in a study of post-analysis software for immune sequencing data. TCRdb itself ran the PCR reads through MiXCR, one entry per CDR3 protein. The data contain under 200,000 distinct CDR3 sequences, 25% to 35% of them singletons. Sequencing was carried out using blood. All receptors come from a girl between 2 and 17 years old with multiple sclerosis. Both conserved end residues are part of each CDR3. Fields, in order: J gene, clone size, D gene, V gene, CDR3 DNA, CDR3 protein. A D gene is named only where the DNA matches it firmly. The listing skips clone size in some rows; elsewhere it reads once, few, many or a size class.

>TRBJ1-1|few|.|TRBV6-2/TRBV6-3
TGTGCCAGCATGGACGTCGCACCCCCTGAAGCTTTCTTT
CASMDVAPPEAFF
>TRBJ2-3|.|.|TRBV6-2/TRBV6-3
TGTGCCAGCAGACGACTAGGCCTAAGCACAGATACGCAGTATTTT
CASRRLGLSTDTQYF
>TRBJ2-1|many|.|TRBV6-1
TGTGCCAGCAGTGCCCAACCGGGAGACTACAATGAGCAGTTCTTC
CASSAQPGDYNEQFF
>TRBJ2-7|many|TRBD2|TRBV5-1
TGCGCCAGCAGCCCCTATTTAGCGGGAGGTTCCTCCTACGAGCAGTACTTC
CASSPYLAGGSSYEQYF
>TRBJ2-7|few|TRBD1|TRBV5-1
TGCGCCAGCAGAAGGTCGGTTTTGTTCGGAACCGGGACAGGGTTCGACGAGCAGTACTTC
CASRRSVLFGTGTGFDEQYF
>TRBJ2-2|.|TRBD2|TRBV19
TGTGCCAGTAGTACAACCCCGGGACTACTAGAAGCGAACACCGGGGAGCTGTTTTTT
CASSTTPGLLEANTGELFF
>TRBJ2-1|many|.|TRBV10-1
TGCGCCAGCAGTGAGCTAGGGTCCTACAATGAGCAGTTCTTC
CASSELGSYNEQFF
>TRBJ1-2|many|.|TRBV5-1
TGCGCCAGCAGCAGTCTCACGGGATTTGGCTACACCTTC
CASSSLTGFGYTF
>TRBJ1-5|many|.|TRBV15
TGTGCCACCAGCAGCGGCAATCAGCCCCAGCATTTT
CATSSGNQPQHF
>TRBJ2-1|.|TRBD2|TRBV7-9
TGTGCCAGCAGCCCCGGGACTAGCGGTACAAATGAGCAGTTCTTC
CASSPGTSGTNEQFF
>TRBJ2-5|few|.|TRBV30
TGTGCCTGGAGTCGGGGGCGCCGGGAAGAGACCCAGTACTTC
CAWSRGRREETQYF
>TRBJ2-3|few|.|TRBV21-1
TGTGCCAGCAGGCCCCGAGCAAAAATCCATCGCACAGATACGCAGTATTTT
CASRPRAKIHRTDTQYF
>TRBJ2-7|.|.|TRBV12-3/TRBV12-4
TGTGCCAGCAGTGCGTCTTTAGGATTTTTCTTAAACAGGGAAACCTACGAGCAGTACTTC
CASSASLGFFLNRETYEQYF
>TRBJ2-1|few|TRBD2|TRBV2
TGTGCCAGCACGGGACTAGCGGCCTACAATGAGCAGTTCTTC
CASTGLAAYNEQFF
>TRBJ1-4|.|TRBD1|TRBV20-1
TGCAGTGCAGCTACAGGGGGAGTCGGGGAAAAACTGTTTTTT
CSAATGGVGEKLFF
>TRBJ2-1|many|TRBD2|TRBV7-8
TGTGCCAGCAGCCTGGGACTAGCGGGGAGCTCCTACAATGAGCAGTTCTTC
CASSLGLAGSSYNEQFF
>TRBJ2-5|many|.|TRBV12-3/TRBV12-4
TGTGCCAGCAGTTTTGAAGGGGGTGGAGAGACCCAGTACTTC
CASSFEGGGETQYF
>TRBJ2-3|many|TRBD1|TRBV4-2
TGTGCCAGCAGCCAAGACCAGGGGGTTGCCACAGATACGCAGTATTTT
CASSQDQGVATDTQYF
>TRBJ1-2|.|.|TRBV7-4
TGTGCCAGCAGCTTAGACAGGGACCATGGCTACACCTTC
CASSLDRDHGYTF
>TRBJ1-6|.|.|TRBV14
TGTGCCAGCAGCCGGGCCATCAAGGGTAATTCACCCCTCCACTTT
CASSRAIKGNSPLHF
>TRBJ1-1|few|TRBD1|TRBV11-2
TGTGCCAGCAGCGTCCGACAGGGGTTCCGCACTGAAGCTTTCTTT
CASSVRQGFRTEAFF
>TRBJ2-3|.|TRBD1|TRBV24-1
TGTGCCACCAGTGATACTCGGACAGGGGGGGGAGATACGCAGTATTTT
CATSDTRTGGGDTQYF
>TRBJ2-4|.|TRBD2|TRBV20-1
TGCAGTGCTATTGGACTAGCGGGAGTAGCCAAAAACATTCAGTACTTC
CSAIGLAGVAKNIQYF
>TRBJ2-7|few|.|TRBV6-2/TRBV6-3
TGTGCCAGCAGAGTCCGGGACACAGCCTACGAGCAGTACTTC
CASRVRDTAYEQYF
>TRBJ1-1|few|TRBD1|TRBV10-3
TGTGCCGGGAAGGACGACAGGGCTGGTTATGAAGCTTTCTTT
CAGKDDRAGYEAFF
>TRBJ2-5|many|TRBD1|TRBV12-3/TRBV12-4
TGTGCCAGCAGTTGGGGACAGAACCAAGAGACCCAGTACTTC
CASSWGQNQETQYF
>TRBJ2-4|.|TRBD2|TRBV3-1
TGTGCCAGCAGCCATCGCGGGAGACGGAAAAACATTCAGTACTTC
CASSHRGRRKNIQYF